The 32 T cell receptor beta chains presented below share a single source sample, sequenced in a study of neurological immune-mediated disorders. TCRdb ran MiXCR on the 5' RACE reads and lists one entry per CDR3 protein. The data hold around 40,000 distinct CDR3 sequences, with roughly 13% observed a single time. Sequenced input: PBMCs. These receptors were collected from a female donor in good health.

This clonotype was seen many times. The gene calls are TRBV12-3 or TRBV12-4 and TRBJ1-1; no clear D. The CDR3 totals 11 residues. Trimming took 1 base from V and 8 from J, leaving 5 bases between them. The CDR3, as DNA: TGTGCCAGCAGTTTAGGGGGAGAAGCTTTCTTT. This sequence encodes CASSLGGEAFF.

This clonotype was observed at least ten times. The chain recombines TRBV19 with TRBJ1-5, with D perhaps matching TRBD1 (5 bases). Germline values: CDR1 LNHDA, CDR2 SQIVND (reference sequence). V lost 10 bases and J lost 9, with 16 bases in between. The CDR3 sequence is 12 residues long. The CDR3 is CATTDGTGPQHF. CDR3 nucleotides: TGTGCCACCACGGACGGGACGGGGCCCCAGCATTTT.

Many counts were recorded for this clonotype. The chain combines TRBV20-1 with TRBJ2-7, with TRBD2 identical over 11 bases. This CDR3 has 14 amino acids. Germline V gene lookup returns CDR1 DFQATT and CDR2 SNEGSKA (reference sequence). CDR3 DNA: TGCAGCGTTATAGCGGGAGGGAGGACATACGAGCAGTACTTC. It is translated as CSVIAGGRTYEQYF.

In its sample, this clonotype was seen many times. CDR3 nucleotide sequence: TGCAGTGCTAGAGGGGGTGGAGGTCAGCCCCAGCATTTT. This encodes CSARGGGGQPQHF. V and J are TRBV20-1 and TRBJ1-5; no reliable D call. The CDR3 has 13 amino acids. Germline values: CDR1 DFQATT, CDR2 SNEGSKA (reference sequence). V was clipped by 1 base and J by 6 bases, with 10 bases between them.

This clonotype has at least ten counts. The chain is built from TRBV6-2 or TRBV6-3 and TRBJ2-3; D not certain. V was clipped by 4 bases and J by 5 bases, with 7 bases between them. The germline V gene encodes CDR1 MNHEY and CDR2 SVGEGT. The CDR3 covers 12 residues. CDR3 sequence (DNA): TGTGCCAGCAGTTGGGGTTTAGATACGCAGTATTTT. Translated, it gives CASSWGLDTQYF.

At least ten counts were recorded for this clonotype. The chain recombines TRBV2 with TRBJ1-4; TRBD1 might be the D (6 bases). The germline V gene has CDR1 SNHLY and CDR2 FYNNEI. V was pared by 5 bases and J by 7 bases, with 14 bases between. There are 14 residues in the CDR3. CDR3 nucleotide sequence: TGTGCCAGCAGTTCAGGGGCGAAGCGTGAAAAACTGTTTTTT. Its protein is CASSSGAKREKLFF.

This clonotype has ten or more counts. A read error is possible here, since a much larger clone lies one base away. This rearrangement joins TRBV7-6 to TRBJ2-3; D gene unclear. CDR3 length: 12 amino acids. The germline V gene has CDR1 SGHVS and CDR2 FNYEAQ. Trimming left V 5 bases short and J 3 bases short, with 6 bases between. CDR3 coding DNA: TGTGCCAGCAGCCCCCAAACAGATACGCAGTATTTT. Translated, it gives CASSPQTDTQYF.

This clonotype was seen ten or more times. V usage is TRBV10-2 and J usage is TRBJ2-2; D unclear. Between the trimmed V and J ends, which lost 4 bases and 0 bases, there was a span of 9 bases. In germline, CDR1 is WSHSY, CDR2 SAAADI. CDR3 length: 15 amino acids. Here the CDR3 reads CASSVPPPNTGELFF. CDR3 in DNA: TGCGCCAGCAGTGTTCCCCCCCCGAACACCGGGGAGCTGTTTTTT.

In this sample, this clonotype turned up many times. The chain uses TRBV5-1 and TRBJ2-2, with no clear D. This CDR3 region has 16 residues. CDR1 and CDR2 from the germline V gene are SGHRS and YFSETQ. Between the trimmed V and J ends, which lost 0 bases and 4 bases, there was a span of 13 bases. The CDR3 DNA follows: TGCGCCAGCAGCTTGGGATATTCCTCGGGCACCGGGGAGCTGTTTTTT. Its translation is CASSLGYSSGTGELFF.

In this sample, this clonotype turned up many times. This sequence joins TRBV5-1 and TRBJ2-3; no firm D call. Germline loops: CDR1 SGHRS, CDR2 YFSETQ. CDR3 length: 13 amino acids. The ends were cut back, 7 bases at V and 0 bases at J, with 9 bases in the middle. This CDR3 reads CASGEVSTDTQYF. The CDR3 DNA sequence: TGCGCCAGCGGTGAGGTTAGCACAGATACGCAGTATTTT.

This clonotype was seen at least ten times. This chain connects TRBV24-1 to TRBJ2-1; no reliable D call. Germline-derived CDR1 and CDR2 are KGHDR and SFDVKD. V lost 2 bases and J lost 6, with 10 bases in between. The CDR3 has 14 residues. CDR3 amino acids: CATSDYLESNEQFF. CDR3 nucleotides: TGTGCCACCAGTGATTATCTAGAATCCAATGAGCAGTTCTTC.

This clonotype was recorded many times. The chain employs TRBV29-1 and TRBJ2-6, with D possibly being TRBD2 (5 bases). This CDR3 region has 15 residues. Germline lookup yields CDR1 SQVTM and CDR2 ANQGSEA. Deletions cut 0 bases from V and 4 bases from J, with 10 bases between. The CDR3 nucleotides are TGCAGCGTTGAAGATCGCGGGTCCGGGGCCAACGTCCTGACTTTC. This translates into CSVEDRGSGANVLTF.

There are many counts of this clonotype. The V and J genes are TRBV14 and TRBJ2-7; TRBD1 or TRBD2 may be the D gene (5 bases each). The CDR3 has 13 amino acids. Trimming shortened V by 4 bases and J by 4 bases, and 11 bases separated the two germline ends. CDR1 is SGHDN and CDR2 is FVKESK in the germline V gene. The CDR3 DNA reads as TGTGCCAGCAGCCGTCCGGGGCGATACGAGCAGTACTTC. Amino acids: CASSRPGRYEQYF.

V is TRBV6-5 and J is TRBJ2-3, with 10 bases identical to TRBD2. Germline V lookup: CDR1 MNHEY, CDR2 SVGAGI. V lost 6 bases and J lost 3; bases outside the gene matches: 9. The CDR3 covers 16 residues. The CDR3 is CASRSLKAGGTDTQYF. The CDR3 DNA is TGTGCCAGCAGATCCCTAAAAGCGGGGGGGACAGATACGCAGTATTTT.

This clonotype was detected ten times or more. CDR3 sequence (DNA): TGCAGCGTTGTTATCGGACAAGAGACCCAGTACTTC. As protein: CSVVIGQETQYF. The chain couples TRBV29-1 to TRBJ2-5, with unresolved D. The length of the CDR3 is 12 residues. V was pared by 4 bases and J by 2 bases, with 8 bases between. The germline gives CDR1 SQVTM, CDR2 ANQGSEA.

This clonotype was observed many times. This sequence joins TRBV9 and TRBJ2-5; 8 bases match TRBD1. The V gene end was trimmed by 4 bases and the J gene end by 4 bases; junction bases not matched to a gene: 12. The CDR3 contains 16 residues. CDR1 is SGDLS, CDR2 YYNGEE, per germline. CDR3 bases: TGTGCCAGCAGCCCCACCCCCAGCAGGGGGCTAGAGACCCAGTACTTC. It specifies CASSPTPSRGLETQYF. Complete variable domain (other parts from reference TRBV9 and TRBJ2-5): DSGVTQTPKHLITATGQRVTLRCSPRSGDLSVYWYQQSLDQGLQFLIQYYNGEERAKGNILERFSAQQFPDLHSELNLSSLELGDSALYFCASSPTPSRGLETQYFGPGTRLLVL.

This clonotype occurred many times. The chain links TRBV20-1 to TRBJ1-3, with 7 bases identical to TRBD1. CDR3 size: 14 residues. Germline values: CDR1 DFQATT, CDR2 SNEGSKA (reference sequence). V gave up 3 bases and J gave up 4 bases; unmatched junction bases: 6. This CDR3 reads CSARVPGQGNTIYF. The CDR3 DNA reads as TGCAGTGCTAGGGTTCCGGGACAGGGAAACACCATATATTTT.

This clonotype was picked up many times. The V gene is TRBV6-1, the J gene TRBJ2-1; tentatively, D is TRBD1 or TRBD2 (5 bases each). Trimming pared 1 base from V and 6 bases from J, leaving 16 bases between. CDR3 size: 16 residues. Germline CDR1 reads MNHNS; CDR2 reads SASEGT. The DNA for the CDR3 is TGTGCCAGCAGTGAAGAGGTTTGGCCTGGGGGCAATGAGCAGTTCTTC. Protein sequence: CASSEEVWPGGNEQFF.

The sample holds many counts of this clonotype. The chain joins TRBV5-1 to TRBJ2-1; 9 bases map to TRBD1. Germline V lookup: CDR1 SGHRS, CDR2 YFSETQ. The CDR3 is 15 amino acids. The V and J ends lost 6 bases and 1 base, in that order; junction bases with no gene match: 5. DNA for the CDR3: TGCGCCAGCACTACCGGGACAGGGTCCTACAATGAGCAGTTCTTC. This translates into CASTTGTGSYNEQFF.

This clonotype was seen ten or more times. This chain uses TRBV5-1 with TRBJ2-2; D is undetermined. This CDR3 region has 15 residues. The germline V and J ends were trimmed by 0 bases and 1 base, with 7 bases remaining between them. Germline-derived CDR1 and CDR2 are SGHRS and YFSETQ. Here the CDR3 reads CASSLASVNTGELFF. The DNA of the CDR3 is TGCGCCAGCAGCTTGGCCTCGGTGAACACCGGGGAGCTGTTTTTT. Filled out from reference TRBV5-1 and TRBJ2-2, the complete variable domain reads KAGVTQTPRYLIKTRGQQVTLSCSPISGHRSVSWYQQTPGQGLQFLFEYFSETQRNKGNFPGRFSGRQFSNSRSEMNVSTLELGDSALYLCASSLASVNTGELFFGEGSRLTVL.

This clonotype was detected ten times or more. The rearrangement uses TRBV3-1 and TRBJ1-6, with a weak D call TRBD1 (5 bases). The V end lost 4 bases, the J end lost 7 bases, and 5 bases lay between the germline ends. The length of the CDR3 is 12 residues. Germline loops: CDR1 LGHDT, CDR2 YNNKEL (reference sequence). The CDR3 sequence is CASSRGNSPLHF. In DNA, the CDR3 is TGTGCCAGCAGCCGGGGGAATTCACCCCTCCACTTT.

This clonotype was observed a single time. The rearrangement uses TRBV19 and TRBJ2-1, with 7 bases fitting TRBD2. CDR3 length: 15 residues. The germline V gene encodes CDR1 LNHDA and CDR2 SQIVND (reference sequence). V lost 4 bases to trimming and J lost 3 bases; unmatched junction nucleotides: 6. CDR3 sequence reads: CASSTSGELYNEQFF. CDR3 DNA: TGTGCCAGTAGTACCAGCGGGGAACTCTACAATGAGCAGTTCTTC.

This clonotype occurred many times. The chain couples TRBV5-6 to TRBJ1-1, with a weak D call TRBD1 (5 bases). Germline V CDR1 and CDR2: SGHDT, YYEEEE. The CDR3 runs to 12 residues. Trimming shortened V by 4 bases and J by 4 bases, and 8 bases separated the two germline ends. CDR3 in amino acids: CASSLTVTEAFF. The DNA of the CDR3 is TGTGCCAGCAGCCTGACAGTCACTGAAGCTTTCTTT.

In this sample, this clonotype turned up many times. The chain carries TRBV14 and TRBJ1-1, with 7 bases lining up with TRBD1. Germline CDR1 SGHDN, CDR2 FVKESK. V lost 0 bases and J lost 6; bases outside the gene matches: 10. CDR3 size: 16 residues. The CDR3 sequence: CASSQDVGQKRPEAFF. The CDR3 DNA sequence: TGTGCCAGCAGCCAAGATGTGGGACAGAAAAGGCCTGAAGCTTTCTTT.

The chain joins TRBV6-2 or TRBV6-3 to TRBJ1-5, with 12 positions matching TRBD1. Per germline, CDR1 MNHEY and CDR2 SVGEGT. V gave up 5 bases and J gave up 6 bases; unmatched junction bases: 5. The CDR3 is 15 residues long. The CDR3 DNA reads TGTGCCAGCAGTACCGGGACAGGGGGCCTTCAGCCCCAGCATTTT. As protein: CASSTGTGGLQPQHF.

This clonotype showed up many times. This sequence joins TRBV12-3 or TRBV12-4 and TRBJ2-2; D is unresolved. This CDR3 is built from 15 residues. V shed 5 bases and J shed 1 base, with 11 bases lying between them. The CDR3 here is CASSPSTVNTGELFF. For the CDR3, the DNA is TGTGCCAGCAGTCCCTCGACGGTGAACACCGGGGAGCTGTTTTTT.

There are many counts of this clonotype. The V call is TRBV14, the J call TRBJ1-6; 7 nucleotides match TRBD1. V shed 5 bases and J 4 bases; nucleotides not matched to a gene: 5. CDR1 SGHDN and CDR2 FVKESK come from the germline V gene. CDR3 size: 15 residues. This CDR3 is CASSARDSYNSPLHF. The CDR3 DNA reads TGTGCCAGCAGCGCCCGGGACAGTTATAATTCACCCCTCCACTTT.

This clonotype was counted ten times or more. The DNA of the CDR3 is TGTGCCAGCAGTCCCCGGGACTACTTGTTCTTC. It translates to CASSPRDYLFF. The chain uses TRBV12-3 or TRBV12-4 and TRBJ2-1; TRBD2 agrees at 7 bases. After removal of 5 bases from V and 15 bases from J, the junction contained 7 bases not matched to a gene. There are 11 residues in the CDR3.

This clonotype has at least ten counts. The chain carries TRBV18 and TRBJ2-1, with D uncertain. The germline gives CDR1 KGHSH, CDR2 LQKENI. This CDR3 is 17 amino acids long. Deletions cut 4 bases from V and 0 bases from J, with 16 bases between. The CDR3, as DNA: TGTGCCAGCTCACGAGAAGCCAGAACGAGCTCCTACAATGAGCAGTTCTTC. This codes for CASSREARTSSYNEQFF. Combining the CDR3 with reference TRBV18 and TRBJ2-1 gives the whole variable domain NAGVMQNPRHLVRRRGQEARLRCSPMKGHSHVYWYRQLPEEGLKFMVYLQKENIIDESGMPKERFSAEFPKEGPSILRIQQVVRGDSAAYFCASSREARTSSYNEQFFGPGTRLTVL.

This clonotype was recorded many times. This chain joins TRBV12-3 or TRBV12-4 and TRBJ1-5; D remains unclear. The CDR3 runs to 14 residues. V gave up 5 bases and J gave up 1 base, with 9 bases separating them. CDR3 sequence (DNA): TGTGCCAGCAGTCGGGTAGGGAGCAATCAGCCCCAGCATTTT. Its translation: CASSRVGSNQPQHF.

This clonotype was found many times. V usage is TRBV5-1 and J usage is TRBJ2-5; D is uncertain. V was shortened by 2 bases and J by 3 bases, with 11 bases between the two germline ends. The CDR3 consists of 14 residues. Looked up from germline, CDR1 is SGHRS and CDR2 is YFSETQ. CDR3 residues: CASSLSIGKETQYF. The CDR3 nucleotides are TGCGCCAGCAGCTTATCCATCGGAAAAGAGACCCAGTACTTC.

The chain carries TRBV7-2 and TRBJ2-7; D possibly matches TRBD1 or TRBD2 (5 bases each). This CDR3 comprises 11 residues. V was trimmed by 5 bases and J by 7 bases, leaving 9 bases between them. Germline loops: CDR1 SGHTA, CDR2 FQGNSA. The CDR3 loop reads CASSPEGEQYF. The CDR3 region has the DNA TGTGCCAGCAGCCCAGAGGGGGAGCAGTACTTC.